The T cell receptor (beta chain) described here comes from a study of monozygotic twins with inflammatory bowel disease. TCRdb re-called the 5' RACE reads; one entry per CDR3 protein, DNA not given. The table for this sample gives around 450,000 distinct CDR3 sequences. The CDR3 sequence is 15 residues long. The germline gives CDR1 SGHNT, CDR2 YYREEE (reference sequence). This TCR was sampled from a human donor with ulcerative colitis or Crohn's disease, or a healthy co-twin of an affected twin (not recorded which). V gene TRBV5-4 combines with J gene TRBJ2-1; the TCRdb D gene call, TRBD2, has no DNA to confirm it. The sample comprised blood. CDR3 sequence reads: CASSPGTSGSREQFF.